This T cell receptor (beta chain) is from a study of blood T cell repertoires in COVID-19. Sequencing was performed with immunoSEQ multiplex PCR; in TCRdb, only in-frame clones are kept and a portion is missing. Of 120,000 or so clones detected, around four fifths appear once; the ten largest clones hold roughly 12%. Germline CDR1 SGDLS, CDR2 YYNGEE. V shed 0 bases and J shed 9 bases, with 16 bases lying between them. The CDR3 extends over 15 amino acids. The receptor comes from a man in his 60s with acute or convalescent COVID-19. The chain links TRBV9 to TRBJ2-1; D possibly corresponds to TRBD1 (7 bases). Sequenced input: peripheral blood. CDR3 residues: CASSVEGQGGSEQFF. CDR3 sequence (DNA): TGTGCCAGCAGCGTAGAAGGGCAGGGGGGAAGTGAGCAGTTCTTC.